One sample yielded the 25 T cell receptor beta chains listed below, sequenced in a study of shared clonotypes between healthy human individuals. TCRdb's table, derived via immunoSEQ multiplex PCR, lists solely in-frame clones and lacks some. The data show around 2,000,000 clones, 85% to 95% seen once. The sequenced sample consisted of naive CD4+ T cells sorted from blood. Subset described: CD45RA+ positively selected. Receptors originate from a man younger than 35 in good health.

V gene TRBV18 combines with J gene TRBJ2-3; possibly TRBD2 for D (7 bases). Germline values: CDR1 KGHSH, CDR2 LQKENI. Between the trimmed V and J ends, which lost 0 bases and 1 base, there was a span of 17 bases. This CDR3 has 18 amino acids. The CDR3 loop reads CASSPPGGGGRGTDTQYF. The CDR3 nucleotides are TGTGCCAGCTCACCACCGGGAGGCGGGGGCCGTGGCACAGATACGCAGTATTTT.

The chain links TRBV4-1 to TRBJ2-2; TRBD1 matches at 7 bases. The CDR3 runs 14 residues. Germline values: CDR1 MGHRA, CDR2 YSYEKL. Trimming at V came to 4 bases and at J to 4 bases, leaving 3 bases not matched to a gene. CDR3: CASSRDSATGELFF. CDR3 bases: TGCGCCAGCAGCCGGGACAGCGCCACCGGGGAGCTGTTTTTT.

CDR3 loop: CASSSWGYATDTQYF. CDR3 coding DNA: TGCGCCAGCAGCTCGTGGGGGTACGCCACAGATACGCAGTATTTT. V and J are TRBV5-1 and TRBJ2-3; D is tentatively TRBD1 or TRBD2 (5 bases each). The CDR3 contains 15 residues. The V gene's germline CDR1 is SGHRS and CDR2 YFSETQ. Trimming removed 3 bases from V and 2 bases from J, with 13 bases in between.

This chain links TRBV27 with TRBJ1-1; D call uncertain. The germline V and J ends were trimmed by 9 bases and 7 bases, with 6 bases remaining between them. This CDR3 is built from 9 residues. The germline V gene encodes CDR1 MNHEY and CDR2 SMNVEV (reference sequence). As DNA, the CDR3 is TGTGCCAGGGGTAGTGAAGCTTTCTTT. Encoded protein: CARGSEAFF.

V usage is TRBV28 and J usage is TRBJ1-2; unclear D gene. V was shortened by 3 bases and J by 10 bases, with 18 bases between the two germline ends. CDR3 size: 14 residues. CDR1 is MDHEN, CDR2 SYDVKM, per germline. Written as DNA, the CDR3 is TGTGCCAGCAGTTTCCGGGGTGGTGGAGCTAACTACACCTTC. This encodes CASSFRGGGANYTF.

The chain combines TRBV18 with TRBJ1-5, with D perhaps matching TRBD1 (5 bases). With 2 bases removed from V and 4 bases from J, the gap between germline ends came to 9 bases. Germline V CDR1 and CDR2: KGHSH, LQKENI. The CDR3 is 14 amino acids. The CDR3 protein is CASSPAQENQPQHF. The CDR3 nucleotides are TGTGCCAGCTCACCAGCACAGGAAAATCAGCCCCAGCATTTT.

The V gene is TRBV6-5, the J gene TRBJ2-7; D not resolved. V lost 0 bases and J lost 2, with 11 bases in between. CDR1 and CDR2 (germline): MNHEY, SVGAGI. This CDR3 has 15 amino acids. The CDR3 sequence: CASSYSASATYEQYF. The CDR3 DNA follows: TGTGCCAGCAGTTACTCAGCCAGCGCAACCTACGAGCAGTACTTC.

As regards this clone: A much larger clone is a single base away; this may be a read error. The same CDR3 is also encoded by other DNA sequences in this sample. This chain links TRBV11-2 with TRBJ1-1; no firm D call. The CDR3 has 13 amino acids. CDR1 is SGHAT and CDR2 is FQNNGV in the germline V gene. V shed 2 bases and J shed 0 bases, with 4 bases lying between them. The CDR3 loop is CASSLQVNTEAFF. The CDR3 region has the DNA TGTGCCAGCAGCTTACAGGTGAACACTGAAGCTTTCTTT.

The chain uses TRBV29-1 and TRBJ1-1; D might be TRBD1 (5 bases). Trimming removed 5 bases at V and 11 bases at J, with 15 bases between. The germline V gene encodes CDR1 SQVTM and CDR2 ANQGSEA. The CDR3 consists of 11 residues. The CDR3 spells CSVSEGTGAFF. CDR3 DNA sequence: TGCAGCGTTAGTGAAGGGACTGGGGCTTTCTTT.

The chain has TRBV10-2 and TRBJ2-5, with D perhaps TRBD2 (5 bases). The CDR3 length is 12 residues. Germline loops: CDR1 WSHSY, CDR2 SAAADI. Between the trimmed V and J ends, which lost 2 bases and 4 bases, there was a span of 5 bases. This CDR3 is CASSELAETQYF. For the CDR3, the DNA is TGCGCCAGCAGTGAGCTAGCAGAGACCCAGTACTTC.

This chain uses TRBV11-2 with TRBJ2-7; the D call may be TRBD1 or TRBD2 (5 bases each). From germline, CDR1 is SGHAT and CDR2 FQNNGV. V gave up 5 bases and J gave up 2 bases, with 16 bases separating them. This CDR3 has 15 residues. The CDR3 nucleotides read TGTGCCAGCAGCGCCGGGGCGGGCCTCACCTACGAGCAGTACTTC. This gives the protein CASSAGAGLTYEQYF.

The chain joins TRBV6-5 to TRBJ1-1; D gene ambiguous. The CDR3 runs to 14 residues. V shed 5 bases and J shed 2 bases, with 12 bases lying between them. Germline-derived CDR1 and CDR2 are MNHEY and SVGAGI. CDR3 sequence: CASSRGGTNTEAFF. Here the CDR3 DNA reads TGTGCCAGCAGTCGTGGAGGAACCAACACTGAAGCTTTCTTT.

This clone was recorded once. This sequence joins TRBV7-9 and TRBJ2-1; TRBD2 aligns across 12 bases. V lost 7 bases, J lost 8 bases, and 9 bases stayed unmatched. Looked up from germline, CDR1 is SEHNR and CDR2 is FQNEAQ (reference sequence). The CDR3 contains 15 residues. In DNA, the CDR3 is TGTGCCAGCAAGAGTCAGAGACTAGCGGGAGATGAGCAGTTCTTC. Its translation is CASKSQRLAGDEQFF.

This clone came up once. The V and J genes are TRBV4-3 and TRBJ2-3, with TRBD1 matching 8 bases. Germline trimming cut 2 bases from V and 2 bases from J; bases unmatched to any gene: 3. The CDR3 is 15 amino acids. Germline V gives CDR1 LGHNA, CDR2 YSLEER. The CDR3 reads CASSQNRGITDTQYF. The CDR3 DNA sequence: TGCGCCAGCAGCCAAAACAGGGGGATCACAGATACGCAGTATTTT.

This clone was seen a single time. The chain has TRBV5-1 and TRBJ2-2, with 7 positions matching TRBD1. This CDR3 has 15 amino acids. Germline V lookup: CDR1 SGHRS, CDR2 YFSETQ. V lost 4 bases to trimming and J lost 2 bases; unmatched junction nucleotides: 5. The CDR3 loop is CASSDGTVNTGELFF. In DNA, the CDR3 is TGCGCCAGCAGCGATGGGACAGTCAACACCGGGGAGCTGTTTTTT.

The V call is TRBV27, the J call TRBJ1-5; D gene unclear. V gave up 6 bases and J gave up 9 bases, with 12 bases separating them. Germline values: CDR1 MNHEY, CDR2 SMNVEV (reference sequence). CDR3 length equals 12 residues. CDR3 nucleotides: TGTGCCAGCAGAACCCCAGGTGGGCCCCAGCATTTT. Translated, it gives CASRTPGGPQHF.

The chain combines TRBV4-2 with TRBJ2-2; tentative D call: TRBD2 (6 bases). Trimming left V 0 bases short and J 0 bases short, with 17 bases between. The CDR3 sequence is 19 residues long. Germline V gene data show CDR1 as LGHNA and CDR2 as YNFKEQ. Here the CDR3 reads CASSQDKASGGTNTGELFF. CDR3 sequence (DNA): TGTGCCAGCAGCCAAGATAAGGCGTCTGGGGGGACGAACACCGGGGAGCTGTTTTTT.

Turning to this clone: Germline is not matched at one junction end, which may reflect a read error. The chain links TRBV7-7 to TRBJ2-3; D possibly corresponds to TRBD1 (6 bases). CDR1 is SSHAT, CDR2 FNYEAQ, per germline (reference sequence). The CDR3 has 15 amino acids. The CDR3 here is CASSNTGSPTDTQYF. The CDR3 DNA is TGTGCTAGCAGCAACACAGGGAGTCCCACAGATACGCAGTATTTT.

The count of this clone is one. The V and J genes are TRBV6-1 and TRBJ2-3; unclear D gene. Germline V gives CDR1 MNHNS, CDR2 SASEGT. There are 15 residues in the CDR3. Trimming stripped 7 bases from V and 7 bases from J, with 21 bases between. This CDR3 reads CASKVGGPILYTQYF. The CDR3 DNA sequence: TGTGCCAGCAAGGTTGGTGGGCCTATCCTGTATACGCAGTATTTT.

This chain links TRBV18 with TRBJ2-7; the D is unclear. Germline CDR1 is KGHSH and CDR2 is LQKENI. The V gene lost 2 bases and the J gene lost 3 bases, with 11 bases spanning the gap. The CDR3 runs to 14 residues. The CDR3 here is CASSPSIANYEQYF. For the CDR3, the DNA is TGTGCCAGCTCACCATCTATTGCAAACTACGAGCAGTACTTC.

The chain is built from TRBV5-1 and TRBJ1-1, with no clear D. CDR1 SGHRS and CDR2 YFSETQ come from the germline V gene. The CDR3 totals 13 residues. Trimming took 0 bases from V and 5 from J, leaving 8 bases between them. The CDR3 reads CASSLEVWTEAFF. The CDR3 DNA follows: TGCGCCAGCAGCTTGGAAGTCTGGACTGAAGCTTTCTTT.

Comments on this clone: Within the sample, other DNA sequences also encode this same CDR3. The chain has TRBV5-1 and TRBJ1-2; D might be TRBD1 (5 bases). Trimming took 1 base from V and 8 from J, leaving 12 bases between them. This CDR3 is 13 amino acids long. CDR1 is SGHRS and CDR2 is YFSETQ in the germline V gene. CDR3 in amino acids: CASSLSGSYGYTF. Written as DNA, the CDR3 is TGCGCCAGCAGCTTGTCAGGGAGCTACGGCTACACCTTC.

The rearrangement joins TRBV2 to TRBJ2-7; TRBD2 is a possible D gene (6 bases). This CDR3 contains 12 residues. The germline CDR1 and CDR2 sequences are SNHLY and FYNNEI. Trimming cost V 6 bases and J 6 bases, with 12 bases left between them. The CDR3 DNA reads TGTGCCAGCAGCGGGAGTGTGACCGAGCAGTACTTC. Protein sequence: CASSGSVTEQYF.

The chain employs TRBV28 and TRBJ2-1; 8 positions match TRBD2. This CDR3 contains 15 residues. The J segment lost 7 bases and the V segment lost 7 bases, leaving 12 bases of the junction unmatched. Germline CDR1 reads MDHEN; CDR2 reads SYDVKM. The CDR3 is CASTSSGGQFNEQFF. The CDR3 DNA follows: TGTGCCAGCACTTCAAGCGGGGGCCAGTTTAATGAGCAGTTCTTC.

V and J are TRBV30 and TRBJ2-2, with 12 positions matching TRBD2. Germline-derived CDR1 and CDR2 are GTSNPN and SVGIG (reference sequence). J was trimmed by 6 bases and V by 2 bases; bases with no gene match: 4. This CDR3 spans 15 amino acids. Here the CDR3 DNA reads TGTGCCTGGAGTCCACGACTAGCGGGAGCCGGGGAGCTGTTTTTT. Its protein is CAWSPRLAGAGELFF.